This T cell receptor (beta chain) is drawn from a study of T cell repertoires in cytomegalovirus infection. Study background: The authors used CMV epitopes that were HLA-C-restricted (recently identified) and HLA-B-restricted (well studied). Signatures in public TCR beta sequences pointed to both CMV infection and matching HLA type.

The CDR3 runs to 13 residues. With 4 bases removed from V and 6 bases from J, the gap between germline ends came to 11 bases. TCRdb reprocessed the reads with MiXCR, giving one entry per CDR3 protein. The sample holds about 830,000 distinct CDR3 sequences, about 33% seen once. This clonotype was observed many times. Its antigen is currently unknown. Study-wide findings and caveats: CMV-specific TCR beta clonotypes restricted by HLA-C were the ones dominating the ex vivo response. Adding up the frequency of public TCR beta families identified people who carried CMV plus the relevant HLA.

The chain is built from TRBV12-3 or TRBV12-4 and TRBJ2-3; D ambiguous. This TCR came from a human donor in good health (CMV status not recorded). Some clones in this sample may be carry-over from other donors' samples. This material consisted of cultured CD8+ T cells from PBMCs, taken from culture after CMV antigen stimulation. CDR3 in amino acids: CASSSSLLDTQYF. In DNA form, the CDR3 reads TGTGCCAGCAGTTCCAGCTTGCTTGATACGCAGTATTTT.